This is a list of T cell receptor beta chains from one sample in a study of OX40 agonist ivuxolimab in advanced cancers. The method was immunoSEQ multiplex PCR; TCRdb's version includes in-frame clones alone and lacks a portion of them. In the table there are some 74,000 clones, roughly 90% of which are singletons. The sequences come from CD4+ or CD8+ T cells sorted from blood, collected in a trial of the OX40 agonist ivuxolimab. The origin of the receptors is an adult with an advanced solid tumor such as melanoma, head and neck, liver or kidney cancer. Both conserved end residues are part of each CDR3. Each record gives: V gene, clone size, J gene, CDR3 protein. Rows may omit the clone size; those that give it use once, few, many or a size class.

V gene: TRBV18; clone size: -; J gene: TRBJ2-7; CDR3 protein: CASSPGTSEREQYF
V gene: TRBV19; clone size: -; J gene: TRBJ2-7; CDR3 protein: CASSIGARGDEQYF
V gene: TRBV18; clone size: -; J gene: TRBJ2-3; CDR3 protein: CASSPGDRGTQYF
V gene: TRBV7-6; clone size: -; J gene: TRBJ1-1; CDR3 protein: CASSLGGHLEAFF
V gene: TRBV27; clone size: -; J gene: TRBJ2-7; CDR3 protein: CASSPQGLAGTDEQYF
V gene: TRBV7-2; clone size: -; J gene: TRBJ2-7; CDR3 protein: CASSSLSGSGRTYEQYF
V gene: TRBV28; clone size: once; J gene: TRBJ1-4; CDR3 protein: CASLRGPNEKLFF
V gene: TRBV19; clone size: few; J gene: TRBJ1-5; CDR3 protein: CASSNPPGRGSGPQHF
V gene: TRBV19; clone size: -; J gene: TRBJ1-2; CDR3 protein: CASSVPGQGGYGYTF
V gene: TRBV9; clone size: -; J gene: TRBJ2-2; CDR3 protein: CASSVGNRDTGELFF
V gene: TRBV29-1; clone size: -; J gene: TRBJ2-1; CDR3 protein: CSVGRTSEQFF
V gene: TRBV19; clone size: -; J gene: TRBJ1-1; CDR3 protein: CASRGRYTEAFF
V gene: TRBV11-2; clone size: once; J gene: TRBJ2-2; CDR3 protein: CASRKGQPPGTGELFF
V gene: TRBV9; clone size: -; J gene: TRBJ2-3; CDR3 protein: CASSITPGPPDSTDTQYF
V gene: TRBV7-2; clone size: -; J gene: TRBJ2-7; CDR3 protein: CASSYGLAGASYEQYF
V gene: TRBV6-5; clone size: -; J gene: TRBJ2-1; CDR3 protein: CASKGSYEQFF
V gene: TRBV18; clone size: -; J gene: TRBJ2-5; CDR3 protein: CASSPVGHGRETQYF
V gene: TRBV27; clone size: -; J gene: TRBJ2-7; CDR3 protein: CASSLQTGSSYEQYF
V gene: TRBV4-1; clone size: -; J gene: TRBJ2-5; CDR3 protein: CASSQVVVQETQYF
V gene: TRBV7-3; clone size: -; J gene: TRBJ2-3; CDR3 protein: CASSLTGDTQYF
V gene: TRBV27; clone size: -; J gene: TRBJ1-2; CDR3 protein: CASSLGTGGGNYGYTF
V gene: TRBV5-1; clone size: -; J gene: TRBJ2-3; CDR3 protein: CASSLEGQVRYF
V gene: TRBV11-3; clone size: -; J gene: TRBJ1-2; CDR3 protein: CASSPRLGSEGYTF
V gene: TRBV5-8; clone size: -; J gene: TRBJ1-4; CDR3 protein: CASTFLDRGKIEFF
V gene: TRBV6-5; clone size: once; J gene: TRBJ2-1; CDR3 protein: CASTRGLAFHNEQFF
V gene: TRBV27; clone size: -; J gene: TRBJ2-6; CDR3 protein: CASSSAQGTGANVLTF
V gene: TRBV19; clone size: -; J gene: TRBJ2-7; CDR3 protein: CASTLPAGQGADGYEQYF
V gene: TRBV11-3; clone size: -; J gene: TRBJ1-3; CDR3 protein: CASSRTAGNTIYF
V gene: TRBV15; clone size: -; J gene: TRBJ2-3; CDR3 protein: CATSQGTDTQYF
V gene: TRBV27; clone size: -; J gene: TRBJ1-2; CDR3 protein: CASSPPGAGFGYTF
V gene: TRBV5-1; clone size: -; J gene: TRBJ2-3; CDR3 protein: CASSRMGGGSTDTQYF
V gene: TRBV5-6; clone size: -; J gene: TRBJ2-3; CDR3 protein: CASSLVGAGGTDTQYF
V gene: TRBV27; clone size: -; J gene: TRBJ2-3; CDR3 protein: CASSLYSGTQYF
V gene: TRBV5-1; clone size: -; J gene: TRBJ2-2; CDR3 protein: CASSPFWGANTGELFF
V gene: TRBV6-5; clone size: -; J gene: TRBJ2-7; CDR3 protein: CASSYSLAGAYEQYF
V gene: TRBV7-9; clone size: -; J gene: TRBJ2-1; CDR3 protein: CASSLASGRPEQFF
V gene: TRBV28; clone size: -; J gene: TRBJ2-1; CDR3 protein: CASSLLAGGSIDQFF
V gene: TRBV15; clone size: -; J gene: TRBJ2-6; CDR3 protein: CATSRGDIKANVLTF
V gene: TRBV7-2; clone size: once; J gene: TRBJ2-3; CDR3 protein: CASSSSADTQYF
V gene: TRBV29-1; clone size: -; J gene: TRBJ2-4; CDR3 protein: CSGAAKNIQYF
V gene: TRBV7-2; clone size: -; J gene: TRBJ2-1; CDR3 protein: CASRTGGSSYNEQFF
V gene: TRBV4-3; clone size: -; J gene: TRBJ2-4; CDR3 protein: CASSQFAKNIQYF
V gene: TRBV11-3; clone size: -; J gene: TRBJ2-1; CDR3 protein: CASSLDGRDGNNEQFF
V gene: TRBV7-6; clone size: -; J gene: TRBJ2-1; CDR3 protein: CASSRAGGSYNEQFF
V gene: TRBV11-3; clone size: once; J gene: TRBJ2-5; CDR3 protein: CASSLTGGLGETQYF
V gene: TRBV18; clone size: -; J gene: TRBJ2-7; CDR3 protein: CASSMLGGTGNYEQYF
V gene: TRBV19; clone size: many; J gene: TRBJ1-2; CDR3 protein: CASSIRSGDPYGYTF
V gene: TRBV7-2; clone size: -; J gene: TRBJ2-3; CDR3 protein: CASSLVGTQADTQYF
V gene: TRBV7-6; clone size: -; J gene: TRBJ2-3; CDR3 protein: CASSLVAGTSGRDTQYF
V gene: TRBV7-2; clone size: -; J gene: TRBJ2-3; CDR3 protein: CASSLQVSTDTQYF
V gene: TRBV11-2; clone size: -; J gene: TRBJ2-7; CDR3 protein: CASSSTGGGSYEQYF
V gene: TRBV28; clone size: -; J gene: TRBJ2-7; CDR3 protein: CASSRADRTSYEQYF
V gene: TRBV28; clone size: once; J gene: TRBJ1-3; CDR3 protein: CASTQGGSGNTIYF
V gene: TRBV19; clone size: -; J gene: TRBJ2-3; CDR3 protein: CASSPGLTDTQYF
V gene: TRBV7-2; clone size: -; J gene: TRBJ2-5; CDR3 protein: CASNLAGGKETQYF
V gene: TRBV28; clone size: -; J gene: TRBJ2-5; CDR3 protein: CASSPRFSGGETQYF
V gene: TRBV7-8; clone size: once; J gene: TRBJ1-2; CDR3 protein: CASSPRGGRSNYGYTF
V gene: TRBV6-5; clone size: -; J gene: TRBJ1-3; CDR3 protein: CASSYSTGNTIYF
V gene: TRBV4-2; clone size: -; J gene: TRBJ2-5; CDR3 protein: CASSQADRVETQYF